The clone carrying this TCR beta chain was seen just once. Its specificity is unknown. Reverse transcribing all isolated RNA meant expressed TCRB transcripts were sequenced. The method was immunoSEQ multiplex PCR; TCRdb's version includes in-frame clones alone and lacks a portion of them. The table lists 300,000 to 400,000 clones, roughly 12% of them singletons. The data were taken from a study of beta chain features in type 1 diabetes. The study, taken as a whole, reports: It was among patients, rather than healthy donors, that naive, central memory and Treg TCRB repertoires appeared more similar.

The CDR3 has 15 amino acids. Germline trimming cut 5 bases from V and 2 bases from J; bases unmatched to any gene: 5. Germline assignment: CDR1 MNHEY and CDR2 SVGAGI. The origin of this receptor is a man in his late teens or twenties in good health. Sequenced: naive CD4+ T cells from blood. The chain combines TRBV6-5 with TRBJ1-3; TRBD1 agrees at 8 bases. CDR3 nucleotides: TGTGCCAGCAGTCCGACAGGGGAAACTGGAAACACCATATATTTT. Translation: CASSPTGETGNTIYF.